Each of the 10 T cell receptor beta chains below was sequenced from the same sample in a study of spatial heterogeneity in lung cancer. Study-wide points: One measure, the expanded intratumoral alpha and beta TCR count, tracked tumor mutation counts.

The time point here: sample taken at primary tumor resection. In TCRdb, the 5' RACE reads were re-called with MiXCR into one record per CDR3 protein. The sample shows 10,000 to 15,000 distinct CDR3 sequences, roughly 7.2% of them seen only once. For these TCRs, the target antigens are not known. Sequencing was performed on lung tumor tissue, taken at surgery. The receptors were sampled from a female donor with early-stage non-small cell lung cancer.

This clonotype was picked up a small number of times. J is TRBJ2-5 and V is TRBV28, with TRBD2 as a possible D gene (6 bases). This CDR3 contains 12 residues. V was pared by 5 bases and J by 4 bases, with 8 bases between. Germline CDR1 MDHEN, CDR2 SYDVKM. The CDR3 DNA reads as TGTGCCAGCAGTCACGGGGGAGAGACCCAGTACTTC. Translation: CASSHGGETQYF.

This clonotype has a count of ten or more. The chain couples TRBV5-1 to TRBJ2-5, with a possible D match to TRBD1 (6 bases). The CDR3 sequence is 14 residues long. Trimming took 4 bases from V and 4 from J, leaving 14 bases between them. CDR1 SGHRS and CDR2 YFSETQ come from the germline V gene. CDR3: CASSNRVDRETQYF. As DNA, the CDR3 is TGCGCCAGCAGCAACAGGGTAGACCGAGAGACCCAGTACTTC.

This clonotype was seen many times. This sequence joins TRBV20-1 and TRBJ2-3; 9 nucleotides line up with TRBD2. Germline V gene lookup returns CDR1 DFQATT and CDR2 SNEGSKA (reference sequence). The ends lost 3 bases at V and 1 base at J; junction bases unmatched: 5. The CDR3 sequence is 15 residues long. The CDR3 DNA sequence: TGCAGTGCTAGTCTTAGCGGGGGACGCACAGATACGCAGTATTTT. It codes for CSASLSGGRTDTQYF.

This clonotype is deemed medium-sized. The CDR3 DNA reads TGTGCCAGCGAAAGAGGCGGGAGTAGCTACGAGCAGTACTTC. Amino acids: CASERGGSSYEQYF. The rearrangement links TRBV7-2 to TRBJ2-7; 7 bases map to TRBD2. CDR3 length equals 14 residues. With 8 bases clipped from V and 3 bases from J, the junction kept 10 bases outside the gene matches. Germline CDR1 reads SGHTA; CDR2 reads FQGNSA.

This clonotype is labeled as medium-sized. The genes are TRBV29-1 and TRBJ2-2, with D unresolved. Trimming pared 5 bases from V and 6 bases from J, leaving 10 bases between. CDR1 and CDR2 (germline): SQVTM, ANQGSEA. This CDR3 contains 12 residues. The CDR3 nucleotides read TGCAGCGTTCATATCAGTCCCGGGGAGCTGTTTTTT. Its translation is CSVHISPGELFF.

This clonotype qualifies as medium-sized. The chain employs TRBV28 and TRBJ1-2; 7 bases are shared with TRBD1. Germline values: CDR1 MDHEN, CDR2 SYDVKM. CDR3 length equals 15 residues. The V segment lost 7 bases and the J segment 3 bases; nucleotides outside the gene matches: 11. CDR3 DNA: TGTGCCAGCACCAACAGGGGTCGGCGTTACTATGGCTACACCTTC. Translating it yields CASTNRGRRYYGYTF.

This clonotype came up many times. The chain uses TRBV18 and TRBJ1-5, with TRBD1 as a possible D gene (6 bases). This CDR3 has 16 residues. CDR1 is KGHSH, CDR2 LQKENI, per germline. The germline V and J ends were trimmed by 3 bases and 4 bases, with 16 bases remaining between them. This CDR3 is CASSPFQTGKNQPQHF. DNA of the CDR3: TGTGCCAGCTCACCCTTTCAAACAGGGAAAAATCAGCCCCAGCATTTT.

Many counts were recorded for this clonotype. CDR3 loop: CASSVTPSGGDEQYF. For the CDR3, the DNA is TGTGCCAGCAGCGTAACTCCGTCTGGGGGGGACGAGCAGTACTTC. The chain has TRBV9 and TRBJ2-7; 7 bases are a match to TRBD2. The junction had 9 bases not matched to a gene; V was cut back by 1 base and J by 5 bases. The CDR3 extends over 15 amino acids. The germline gives CDR1 SGDLS, CDR2 YYNGEE.

This clonotype showed up many times. The junction does not match germline at one end; this may be a read error. The V and J genes are TRBV20-1 and TRBJ2-1; 8 bases align to TRBD1. From germline, CDR1 is DFQATT and CDR2 SNEGSKA (reference sequence). The CDR3 sequence is 15 residues long. The CDR3: CNARDRTGPAGEQFF. The CDR3 coding sequence is TGCAATGCTAGAGATAGGACAGGGCCCGCGGGTGAGCAGTTCTTC.

This clonotype has ten or more counts. The CDR3 protein is CSVDRERFNEQFF. The CDR3 coding sequence is TGCAGCGTGGACAGGGAGCGGTTCAATGAGCAGTTCTTC. The V gene is TRBV29-1, the J gene TRBJ2-1; 8 bases map to TRBD1. V was pared by 6 bases and J by 6 bases, with 7 bases of the junction left unmatched. This CDR3 has 13 residues. CDR1 and CDR2 from the germline V gene are SQVTM and ANQGSEA.